These 7 T cell receptor beta chains originate from one sample sequenced in a study of cytomegalovirus exposure and HLA in healthy donors. The PCR employed 60 Vbeta primers together with 13 Jbeta primers. TCRdb keeps only in-frame clones here, not all; method: immunoSEQ multiplex PCR. This sample has around 50,000 clones; 65% to 80% occur once, and the top ten carry 6.3%. The sequenced sample consisted of PBMCs. These receptors came from a young man in good health and CMV-seronegative.

This clone was counted a single time. The J gene is TRBJ2-7, the V gene TRBV28; 9 nucleotides line up with TRBD2. V lost 6 bases, J lost 3 bases, and 3 bases stayed unmatched. The CDR3 has 13 amino acids. CDR1 and CDR2 (germline): MDHEN, SYDVKM. CDR3 amino acids: CASSGTSFYEQYF. The CDR3 nucleotides read TGTGCCAGCAGCGGGACTAGCTTCTACGAGCAGTACTTC.

V and J are TRBV5-1 and TRBJ2-7; 11 bases fit TRBD2. This CDR3 region has 14 residues. Germline CDR1 SGHRS, CDR2 YFSETQ. V lost 6 bases, J lost 2 bases, and 4 bases stayed unmatched. The CDR3 protein is CASTLAGGPYEQYF. CDR3 nucleotides: TGCGCCAGCACGCTAGCGGGAGGCCCCTACGAGCAGTACTTC.

J is TRBJ2-1 and V is TRBV7-8, with 8 nucleotides matching TRBD2. The CDR3 is 14 residues long. V dropped 7 bases and J dropped 8; count of bases not matched to a gene: 10. The germline V gene encodes CDR1 SGHVS and CDR2 FQNEAQ. The CDR3 spells CASTDKGLGYEQFF. The CDR3 bases are TGTGCCAGCACCGATAAGGGACTAGGATATGAGCAGTTCTTC.

The J gene is TRBJ2-7, the V gene TRBV19, with TRBD1 matching 8 bases. With V trimmed by 1 base and J by 3 bases, 5 bases remained unmatched. Germline CDR1 and CDR2: LNHDA and SQIVND (reference sequence). The CDR3 runs to 15 residues. The CDR3: CASSIGQGIGYEQYF. CDR3 DNA: TGTGCCAGTAGTATAGGACAGGGGATAGGCTACGAGCAGTACTTC.

The table lists this clone with a count of one. The chain joins TRBV18 to TRBJ2-7, with 8 bases that match TRBD2. The ends lost 4 bases at V and 0 bases at J; junction bases unmatched: 5. CDR1 and CDR2 (germline): KGHSH, LQKENI. The CDR3 spans 15 residues. The CDR3 region is CASSLLAVPSYEQYF. In DNA, the CDR3 is TGTGCCAGCTCACTACTAGCGGTCCCCTCCTACGAGCAGTACTTC.

The V and J genes are TRBV5-6 and TRBJ2-7; D call uncertain. Trimming stripped 0 bases from V and 3 bases from J, with 10 bases between. Germline V CDR1 and CDR2: SGHDT, YYEEEE. The CDR3 is 14 amino acids. This CDR3 reads CASSLGVADYEQYF. The CDR3 coding sequence is TGTGCCAGCAGCTTGGGAGTGGCGGACTACGAGCAGTACTTC.

As DNA, the CDR3 is TGTGCCAGCAGTGTCGGCAGGGTGAACTATGGCTACACCTTC. The encoded protein is CASSVGRVNYGYTF. The J gene is TRBJ1-2, the V gene TRBV2, with D possibly matching TRBD1 (5 bases). Germline V gene sequence: CDR1 SNHLY, CDR2 FYNNEI. V was trimmed by 4 bases and J by 2 bases, leaving 11 bases between them. This CDR3 is 14 amino acids long.